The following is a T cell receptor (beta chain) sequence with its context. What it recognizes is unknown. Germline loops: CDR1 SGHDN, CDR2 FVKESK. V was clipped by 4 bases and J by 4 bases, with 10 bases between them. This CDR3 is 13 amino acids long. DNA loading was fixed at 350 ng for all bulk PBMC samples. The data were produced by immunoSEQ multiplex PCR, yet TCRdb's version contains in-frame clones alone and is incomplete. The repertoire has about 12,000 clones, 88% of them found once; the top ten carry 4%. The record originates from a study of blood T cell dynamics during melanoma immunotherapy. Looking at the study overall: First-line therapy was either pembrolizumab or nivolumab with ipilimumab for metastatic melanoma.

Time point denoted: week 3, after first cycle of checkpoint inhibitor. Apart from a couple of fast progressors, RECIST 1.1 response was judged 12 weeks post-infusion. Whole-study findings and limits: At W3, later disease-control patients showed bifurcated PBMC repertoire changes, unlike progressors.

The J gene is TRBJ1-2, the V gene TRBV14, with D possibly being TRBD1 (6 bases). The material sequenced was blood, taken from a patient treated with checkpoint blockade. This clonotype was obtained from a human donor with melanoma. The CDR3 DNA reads TGTGCCAGCAGCCGGGACATCAGCTATGGCTACACCTTC. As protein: CASSRDISYGYTF.